The 14 T cell receptor beta chains below come from one sample, sequenced in a study of T cells expressing NK-cell markers. After re-calling the 5' RACE reads, TCRdb lists one entry per CDR3 protein, DNA absent. Its clone listing holds a few hundred thousand distinct CDR3 sequences. The sequenced sample consisted of blood T cells: a sorted CD56 or NKG2C T cell subset, CD4+ or CD8+ T cells, or bulk PBMC T cells (not recorded which). The receptors here all came from a man between 18 and 69 years old in good health.

This rearrangement joins TRBV3-1 to TRBJ1-3; TCRdb calls TRBD1, which cannot be checked without DNA. Germline CDR1 reads LGHDT; CDR2 reads YNNKEL (reference sequence). The CDR3 covers 15 residues. The CDR3 loop reads CASSRGGDRQNTIYF.

The chain joins TRBV28 to TRBJ2-3; no DNA is available, so the TRBD2 call from TCRdb remains unchecked. The CDR3 totals 16 residues. Per germline, CDR1 MDHEN and CDR2 SYDVKM. CDR3 protein: CASSLWVGLAVDTQYF.

The chain recombines TRBV7-9 with TRBJ2-1; absent DNA, TCRdb's TRBD1 call cannot be checked. The CDR3 contains 14 residues. Germline CDR1 reads SEHNR; CDR2 reads FQNEAQ (reference sequence). The CDR3 here is CASSTGVSNNEQFF. Full variable domain (remainder filled in from reference TRBV7-9 and TRBJ2-1): DTGVSQNPRHKITKRGQNVTFRCDPISEHNRLYWYRQTLGQGPEFLTYFQNEAQLEKSRLLSDRFSAERPKGSFSTLEIQRTEQGDSAMYLCASSTGVSNNEQFFGPGTRLTVL.

V gene TRBV7-6 combines with J gene TRBJ2-7. The CDR3 is 13 residues long. Germline loops: CDR1 SGHVS, CDR2 FNYEAQ. The CDR3 region is CASSGGTTYEQYF.

CDR3 sequence reads: CASSQDGGLVAGELFF. This chain joins TRBV4-1 and TRBJ2-2; TCRdb's D gene call, TRBD2, goes unchecked for lack of DNA. The CDR3 consists of 16 residues. CDR1 is MGHRA and CDR2 is YSYEKL in the germline V gene.

The V call is TRBV18, the J call TRBJ1-6; the D call of TRBD1 rests on TCRdb alone, since no DNA is present to check it. Germline CDR1 and CDR2: KGHSH and LQKENI. There are 16 residues in the CDR3. This CDR3 reads CASSPRRGAGDSPLHF.

The chain has TRBV24-1 and TRBJ2-3; checking the TCRdb D call of TRBD1 is not possible without DNA. Per germline, CDR1 KGHDR and CDR2 SFDVKD. The CDR3 spans 13 residues. CDR3 region: CATMGGSTDTQYF.

The chain is built from TRBV6-1 and TRBJ2-3; TCRdb picks TRBD2, but there is no DNA to check that call. The V gene's germline CDR1 is MNHNS and CDR2 SASEGT. The CDR3 contains 17 residues. The CDR3 here is CASSGLVAGVRTDTQYF.

CDR3 sequence: CASSTGTGWTEAFF. The chain links TRBV6-1 to TRBJ1-1; TCRdb's D call, TRBD1, is unchecked because there is no DNA. The CDR3 extends over 14 amino acids. CDR1 and CDR2 (germline): MNHNS, SASEGT.

This chain joins TRBV6-2 or TRBV6-3 and TRBJ2-4; TCRdb's D gene call, TRBD2, goes unchecked for lack of DNA. CDR3 size: 13 residues. In germline, CDR1 is MNHEY, CDR2 SVGEGT. CDR3 loop: CASSYGGLAGIYF.

The rearrangement uses TRBV13 and TRBJ2-7; TCRdb reports TRBD1, a call that lacks DNA to check it against. Germline lookup yields CDR1 PRHDT and CDR2 FYEKMQ (reference sequence). The CDR3 sequence is 16 residues long. The CDR3 sequence: CASSLPPREGSYEQYF.

CDR3: CASSQEAGYGGANVLTF. The V gene is TRBV4-2, the J gene TRBJ2-6; TCRdb's D call, TRBD1, is unchecked because there is no DNA. The CDR3 is made up of 17 amino acids. CDR1 is LGHNA, CDR2 YNFKEQ, per germline.

This chain connects TRBV6-1 to TRBJ1-5; TCRdb returns TRBD1, unconfirmable since there is no DNA. Germline V CDR1 and CDR2: MNHNS, SASEGT. This CDR3 has 14 amino acids. CDR3 loop: CASREGLSDQPQHF.

The J gene is TRBJ2-3, the V gene TRBV20-1; TCRdb returns TRBD1, unconfirmable since there is no DNA. This CDR3 is 16 amino acids long. Germline CDR1 DFQATT, CDR2 SNEGSKA (reference sequence). The CDR3 region is CSARSPSGGHTDTQYF.